Presented here are 16 T cell receptor beta chains from one specimen sequenced in a study of blood T cell repertoires in COVID-19. Assay: immunoSEQ multiplex PCR; the TCRdb copy retains only in-frame clones and omits some. The sample has approximately 200,000 clones, nearly 90% seen once. The sample comprised PBMCs or T cells enriched from blood (not recorded which). These receptors all stem from a man aged 25 to 40 who had recovered from COVID-19.

This chain connects TRBV3-1 (or the pseudogene TRBV3-2) to TRBJ2-7; no firm D call. V lost 4 bases to trimming and J lost 2 bases, with 12 bases between them. The CDR3 contains 14 residues. Germline lookup yields CDR1 LGHDT and CDR2 YNNKEL (reference sequence). The DNA of the CDR3 is TGTGCCAGCAGCCTCATGGGCTTACCCTACGAGCAGTACTTC. Its translation: CASSLMGLPYEQYF.

The chain employs TRBV7-9 and TRBJ2-5; 7 positions agree with TRBD2. The CDR3 runs 14 residues. The V gene end was trimmed by 1 base and the J gene end by 4 bases; junction bases not matched to a gene: 3. Germline V gives CDR1 SEHNR, CDR2 FQNEAQ (reference sequence). The DNA of the CDR3 is TGTGCCAGCAGCTTAGGGGGAGGGAGAGAGACCCAGTACTTC. This encodes CASSLGGGRETQYF.

The chain joins TRBV6-6 to TRBJ1-5; D gene ambiguous. This CDR3 has 14 residues. Germline V gene data show CDR1 as MNHNY and CDR2 as SVGAGI (reference sequence). Trimming took off 7 bases at V and 6 bases at J, with 16 bases between the two ends. The CDR3 is CASIRGPEGQPQHF. CDR3 bases: TGTGCCAGCATTCGCGGACCGGAGGGTCAGCCCCAGCATTTT.

The CDR3 region has the DNA TGCGCCAGCAGCCCGGGACTAGCGGGAGGGATTTCCTACGAGCAGTACTTC. This gives the protein CASSPGLAGGISYEQYF. The rearrangement links TRBV5-1 to TRBJ2-7, with TRBD2 matching over 16 bases. Per the germline V gene, CDR1 is SGHRS and CDR2 is YFSETQ. CDR3 length: 17 amino acids. V lost 4 bases and J lost 1; bases outside the gene matches: 5. The full variable domain, its missing parts supplied by reference TRBV5-1 and TRBJ2-7, is KAGVTQTPRYLIKTRGQQVTLSCSPISGHRSVSWYQQTPGQGLQFLFEYFSETQRNKGNFPGRFSGRQFSNSRSEMNVSTLELGDSALYLCASSPGLAGGISYEQYFGPGTRLTVT.

This chain links TRBV7-9 with TRBJ2-7; a possible D gene is TRBD1 (6 bases). Germline CDR1 is SEHNR and CDR2 is FQNEAQ (reference sequence). The CDR3 runs 17 residues. Trimming shortened V by 5 bases and J by 6 bases, and 26 bases separated the two germline ends. Here the CDR3 reads CASSTPQSGTRSLEQYF. The CDR3 DNA reads as TGTGCCAGCAGCACCCCGCAATCCGGGACAAGGTCCCTCGAGCAGTACTTC.

The chain links TRBV7-9 to TRBJ1-2; D is unclear. The CDR3 totals 15 residues. Germline V gene data show CDR1 as SEHNR and CDR2 as FQNEAQ (reference sequence). V was cut by 11 bases and J by 8 bases, with 27 bases left in between. The CDR3, as DNA: TGTGCCCACGACGAAACCGTGGCTGGGCCCTTCGGCTACACCTTC. It encodes CAHDETVAGPFGYTF.

V usage is TRBV4-2 and J usage is TRBJ2-1, with 16 bases fitting TRBD2. This CDR3 has 16 amino acids. The junction had 4 bases not matched to a gene; V was cut back by 2 bases and J by 9 bases. CDR1 and CDR2 from the germline V gene are LGHNA and YNFKEQ. CDR3 nucleotide sequence: TGTGCCAGCAGCCAATCGGGACTAGCGGGAGGGACTGAGCAGTTCTTC. Its translation is CASSQSGLAGGTEQFF.

This clone was recorded a few times. The chain combines TRBV28 with TRBJ2-6; 7 bases align to TRBD2. With 10 bases clipped from V and 1 base from J, the junction kept 13 bases outside the gene matches. Germline CDR1 is MDHEN and CDR2 is SYDVKM. This CDR3 is 17 amino acids long. CDR3 residues: CAIGSGGSGSGANVLTF. As DNA, the CDR3 is TGTGCCATCGGATCCGGCGGGAGTGGGTCTGGGGCCAACGTCCTGACTTTC.

The chain carries TRBV6-4 and TRBJ1-2; weak D call: TRBD1 (5 bases). Trimming left V 8 bases short and J 7 bases short, with 23 bases between. CDR1 and CDR2 (germline): MRHNA, SNTAGT. This CDR3 is built from 15 residues. The CDR3 DNA reads TGTGCCAGCTCGGTGGAACCAGGTGGGGCTGGTGGCTACACCTTC. As protein: CASSVEPGGAGGYTF.

The genes are TRBV28 and TRBJ2-7; possible D gene TRBD2, 6 bases. Germline lookup yields CDR1 MDHEN and CDR2 SYDVKM. With 6 bases removed from V and 3 bases from J, the gap between germline ends came to 18 bases. CDR3 length equals 15 residues. The CDR3 DNA sequence: TGTGCCAGCAGCATACCGAAGGGGACTCACTACGAGCAGTACTTC. Residues: CASSIPKGTHYEQYF. Combining the CDR3 with reference TRBV28 and TRBJ2-7 gives the whole variable domain DVKVTQSSRYLVKRTGEKVFLECVQDMDHENMFWYRQDPGLGLRLIYFSYDVKMKEKGDIPEGYSVSREKKERFSLILESASTNQTSMYLCASSIPKGTHYEQYFGPGTRLTVT.

This chain uses TRBV29-1 with TRBJ2-3; D might be TRBD1 (6 bases). This CDR3 has 17 amino acids. The germline V and J ends were trimmed by 1 base and 2 bases, with 19 bases remaining between them. Germline V gene lookup returns CDR1 SQVTM and CDR2 ANQGSEA. CDR3 loop: CSVEGEQGRGFTDTQYF. Here the CDR3 DNA reads TGCAGCGTTGAAGGGGAGCAGGGGCGAGGATTCACAGATACGCAGTATTTT.

The V call is TRBV19, the J call TRBJ2-1; 10 bases map to TRBD2. There are 14 residues in the CDR3. With V trimmed by 4 bases and J by 8 bases, 5 bases remained unmatched. The V gene's germline CDR1 is LNHDA and CDR2 SQIVND (reference sequence). CDR3 protein: CASSRTSGTHEQFF. As DNA, the CDR3 is TGTGCCAGTAGTAGAACTAGCGGGACCCATGAGCAGTTCTTC.

This sequence joins TRBV5-1 and TRBJ1-1; 10 nucleotides agree with TRBD1. Germline CDR1 reads SGHRS; CDR2 reads YFSETQ. The CDR3 loop spans 16 amino acids. V shed 4 bases, J shed 2 bases, and the junction held 8 bases outside the gene matches. The CDR3 here is CASSPWTGGINTEAFF. The CDR3 bases are TGCGCCAGCAGCCCCTGGACAGGGGGGATAAACACTGAAGCTTTCTTT.

The genes are TRBV7-9 and TRBJ2-1, with 7 bases matching TRBD1. The CDR3 has 12 residues. The germline V gene has CDR1 SEHNR and CDR2 FQNEAQ (reference sequence). V was pared by 7 bases and J by 10 bases, with 7 bases of the junction left unmatched. The CDR3 here is CASTQGVREQFF. The CDR3 DNA reads TGTGCCAGCACCCAGGGGGTACGGGAGCAGTTCTTC.

The chain combines TRBV4-2 with TRBJ1-1; D call uncertain. Germline CDR1 and CDR2: LGHNA and YNFKEQ. The CDR3 totals 14 residues. Deletions cut 1 base from V and 1 base from J, with 7 bases between. The CDR3 loop reads CASSQGWANTEAFF. The DNA for the CDR3 is TGTGCCAGCAGCCAAGGATGGGCGAACACTGAAGCTTTCTTT.

The J gene is TRBJ1-2, the V gene TRBV28; D may be TRBD1 (6 bases). The CDR3 extends over 14 amino acids. Germline values: CDR1 MDHEN, CDR2 SYDVKM. V was shortened by 7 bases and J by 1 base, with 13 bases between the two germline ends. CDR3: CASKRQDLNYGYTF. In DNA form, the CDR3 reads TGTGCCAGCAAGCGACAGGACCTTAACTATGGCTACACCTTC.